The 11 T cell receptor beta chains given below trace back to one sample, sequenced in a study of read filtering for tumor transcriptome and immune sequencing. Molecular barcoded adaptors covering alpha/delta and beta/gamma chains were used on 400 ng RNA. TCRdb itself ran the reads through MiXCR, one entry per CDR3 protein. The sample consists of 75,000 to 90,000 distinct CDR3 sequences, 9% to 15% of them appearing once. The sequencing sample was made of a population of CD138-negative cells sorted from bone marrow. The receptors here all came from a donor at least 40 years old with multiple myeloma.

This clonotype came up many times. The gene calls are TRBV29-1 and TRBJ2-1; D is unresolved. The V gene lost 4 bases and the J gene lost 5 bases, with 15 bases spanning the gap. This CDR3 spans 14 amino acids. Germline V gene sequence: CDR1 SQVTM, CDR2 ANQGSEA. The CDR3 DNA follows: TGCAGCGTTGCGAAGGTTTCGGCTCACAATGAGCAGTTCTTC. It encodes CSVAKVSAHNEQFF.

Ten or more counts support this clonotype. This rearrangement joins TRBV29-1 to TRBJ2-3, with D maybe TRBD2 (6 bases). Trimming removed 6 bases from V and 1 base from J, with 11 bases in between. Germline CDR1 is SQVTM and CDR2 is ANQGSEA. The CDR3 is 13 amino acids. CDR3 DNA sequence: TGCAGCGTGGGGGGACCCCGCACAGATACGCAGTATTTT. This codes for CSVGGPRTDTQYF.

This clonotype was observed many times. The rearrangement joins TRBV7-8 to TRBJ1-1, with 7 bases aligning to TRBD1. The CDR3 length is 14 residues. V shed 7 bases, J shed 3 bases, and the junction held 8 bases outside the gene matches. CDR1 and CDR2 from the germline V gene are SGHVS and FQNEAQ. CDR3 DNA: TGTGCCAGCAAACCAGGGGGTACCCACACTGAAGCTTTCTTT. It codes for CASKPGGTHTEAFF.

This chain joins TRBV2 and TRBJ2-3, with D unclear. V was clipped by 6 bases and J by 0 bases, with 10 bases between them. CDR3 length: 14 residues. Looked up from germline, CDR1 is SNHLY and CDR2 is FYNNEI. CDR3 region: CASSLTVSTDTQYF. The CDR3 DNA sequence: TGTGCCAGCAGCCTGACGGTTAGCACAGATACGCAGTATTTT.

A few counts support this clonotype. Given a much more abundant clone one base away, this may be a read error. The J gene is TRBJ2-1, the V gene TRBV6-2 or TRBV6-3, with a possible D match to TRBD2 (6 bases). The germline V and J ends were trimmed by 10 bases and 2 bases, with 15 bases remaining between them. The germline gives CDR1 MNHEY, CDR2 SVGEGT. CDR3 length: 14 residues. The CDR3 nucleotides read TGTGCCACCCGGGCTAGCGATGCCTACAATGAGCAGTTCTTC. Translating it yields CATRASDAYNEQFF.

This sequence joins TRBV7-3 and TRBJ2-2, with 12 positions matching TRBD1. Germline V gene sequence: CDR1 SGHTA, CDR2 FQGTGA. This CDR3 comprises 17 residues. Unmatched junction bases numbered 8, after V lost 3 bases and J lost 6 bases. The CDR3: CASSFLGQGAIPGELFF. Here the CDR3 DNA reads TGTGCCAGCAGCTTTCTGGGACAGGGGGCGATCCCCGGGGAGCTGTTTTTT.

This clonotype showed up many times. CDR3 coding DNA: TGTGCCAGCAGCTCCCTCGGACGAGGTCCTCCTGAAGCTTTCTTT. Translating it yields CASSSLGRGPPEAFF. The V gene is TRBV11-2, the J gene TRBJ1-1, with unresolved D. The CDR3 has 15 residues. Trimming took off 4 bases at V and 6 bases at J, with 18 bases between the two ends. The germline gives CDR1 SGHAT, CDR2 FQNNGV.

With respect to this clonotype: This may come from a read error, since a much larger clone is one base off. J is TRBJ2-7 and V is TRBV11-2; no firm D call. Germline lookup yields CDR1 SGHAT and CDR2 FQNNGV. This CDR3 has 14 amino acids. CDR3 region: CASSLDPTSYERYF. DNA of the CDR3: TGTGCCAGCAGCTTAGATCCCACTTCCTACGAGCGGTACTTC.

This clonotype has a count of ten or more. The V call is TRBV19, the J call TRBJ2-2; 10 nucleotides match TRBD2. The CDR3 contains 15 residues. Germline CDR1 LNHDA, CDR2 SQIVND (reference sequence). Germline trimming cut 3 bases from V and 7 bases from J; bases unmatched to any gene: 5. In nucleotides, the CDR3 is TGTGCCAGTAGTATGCAAGCGGGAGGGTACGGGGAGCTGTTTTTT. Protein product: CASSMQAGGYGELFF.

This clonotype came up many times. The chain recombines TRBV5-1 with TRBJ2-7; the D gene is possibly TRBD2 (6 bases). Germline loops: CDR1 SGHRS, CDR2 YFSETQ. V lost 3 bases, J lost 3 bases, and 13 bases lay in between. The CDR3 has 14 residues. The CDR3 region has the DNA TGCGCCAGCAGCTGGGCGGGGCAGGACTACGAGCAGTACTTC. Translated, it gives CASSWAGQDYEQYF.

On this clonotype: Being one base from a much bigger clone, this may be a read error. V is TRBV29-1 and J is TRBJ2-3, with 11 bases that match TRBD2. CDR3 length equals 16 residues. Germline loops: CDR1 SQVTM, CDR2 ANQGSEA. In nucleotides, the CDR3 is TGCAGCGTTGACCACTCTAGCGGGGGGATGACGGATATGCAGTATTTT. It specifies CSVDHSSGGMTDMQYF.